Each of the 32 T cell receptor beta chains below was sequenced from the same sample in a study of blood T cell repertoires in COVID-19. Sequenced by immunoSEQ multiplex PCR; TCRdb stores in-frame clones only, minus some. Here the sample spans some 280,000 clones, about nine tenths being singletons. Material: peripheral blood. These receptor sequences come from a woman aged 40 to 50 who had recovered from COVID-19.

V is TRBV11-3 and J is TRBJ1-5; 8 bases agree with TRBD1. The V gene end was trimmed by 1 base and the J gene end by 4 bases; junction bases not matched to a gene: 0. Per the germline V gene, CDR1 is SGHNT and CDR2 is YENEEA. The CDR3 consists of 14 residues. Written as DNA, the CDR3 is TGTGCCAGCAGCTTAGGACAGGGGAATCAGCCCCAGCATTTT. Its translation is CASSLGQGNQPQHF.

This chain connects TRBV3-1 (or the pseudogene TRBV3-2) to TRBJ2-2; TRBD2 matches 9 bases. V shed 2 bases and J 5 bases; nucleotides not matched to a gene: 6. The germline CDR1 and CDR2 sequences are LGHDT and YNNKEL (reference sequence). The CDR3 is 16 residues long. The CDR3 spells CASSQPSGIQTGELFF. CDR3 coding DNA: TGTGCCAGCAGCCAACCTAGCGGGATTCAGACCGGGGAGCTGTTTTTT.

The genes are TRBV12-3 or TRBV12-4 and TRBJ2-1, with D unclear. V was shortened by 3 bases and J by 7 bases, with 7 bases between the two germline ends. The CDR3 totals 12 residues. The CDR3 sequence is CASSFGNNEQFF. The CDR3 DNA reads TGTGCCAGCAGTTTCGGTAATAATGAGCAGTTCTTC.

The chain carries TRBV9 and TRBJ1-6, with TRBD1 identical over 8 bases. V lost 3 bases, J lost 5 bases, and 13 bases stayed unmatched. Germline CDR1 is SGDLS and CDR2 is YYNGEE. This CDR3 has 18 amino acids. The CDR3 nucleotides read TGTGCCAGCAGCGCCAGGAACTCCGGGACAGGAGATAATTCACCCCTCCACTTT. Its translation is CASSARNSGTGDNSPLHF.

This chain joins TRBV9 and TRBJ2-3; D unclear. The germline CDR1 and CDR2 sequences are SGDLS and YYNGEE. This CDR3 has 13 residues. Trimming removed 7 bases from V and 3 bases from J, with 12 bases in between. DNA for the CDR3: TGTGCCAGCGGTGGCATGTTGACAGATACGCAGTATTTT. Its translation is CASGGMLTDTQYF.

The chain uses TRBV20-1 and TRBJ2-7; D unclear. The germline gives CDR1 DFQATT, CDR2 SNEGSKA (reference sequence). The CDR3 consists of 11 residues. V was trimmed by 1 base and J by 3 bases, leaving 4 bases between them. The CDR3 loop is CSARGVYEQYF. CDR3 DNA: TGCAGTGCTAGAGGAGTCTACGAGCAGTACTTC.

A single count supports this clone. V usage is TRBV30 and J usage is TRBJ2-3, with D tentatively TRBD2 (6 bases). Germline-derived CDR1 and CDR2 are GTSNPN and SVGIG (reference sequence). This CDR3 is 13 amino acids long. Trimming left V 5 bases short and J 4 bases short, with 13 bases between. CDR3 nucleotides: TGTGCCTGGGGAATGGGACTCGCAGATACGCAGTATTTT. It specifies CAWGMGLADTQYF.

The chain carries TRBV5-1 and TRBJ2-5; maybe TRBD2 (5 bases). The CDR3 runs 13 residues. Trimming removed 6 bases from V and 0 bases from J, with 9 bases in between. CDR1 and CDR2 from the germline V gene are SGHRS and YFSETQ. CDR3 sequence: CASKAGDQETQYF. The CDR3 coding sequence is TGCGCCAGCAAAGCCGGGGACCAAGAGACCCAGTACTTC. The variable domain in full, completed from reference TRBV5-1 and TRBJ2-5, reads KAGVTQTPRYLIKTRGQQVTLSCSPISGHRSVSWYQQTPGQGLQFLFEYFSETQRNKGNFPGRFSGRQFSNSRSEMNVSTLELGDSALYLCASKAGDQETQYFGPGTRLLVL.

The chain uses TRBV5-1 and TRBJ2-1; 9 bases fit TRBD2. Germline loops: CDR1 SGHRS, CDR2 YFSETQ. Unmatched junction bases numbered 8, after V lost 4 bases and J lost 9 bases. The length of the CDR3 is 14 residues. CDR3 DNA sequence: TGCGCCAGCAGCCCACGGACTAGCGCGGCTGAGCAGTTCTTC. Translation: CASSPRTSAAEQFF.

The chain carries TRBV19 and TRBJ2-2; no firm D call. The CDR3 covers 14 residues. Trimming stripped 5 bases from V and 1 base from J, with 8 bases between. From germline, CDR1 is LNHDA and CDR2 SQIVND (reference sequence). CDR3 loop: CASSLTGNTGELFF. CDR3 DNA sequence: TGTGCCAGTAGTTTGACGGGGAACACCGGGGAGCTGTTTTTT.

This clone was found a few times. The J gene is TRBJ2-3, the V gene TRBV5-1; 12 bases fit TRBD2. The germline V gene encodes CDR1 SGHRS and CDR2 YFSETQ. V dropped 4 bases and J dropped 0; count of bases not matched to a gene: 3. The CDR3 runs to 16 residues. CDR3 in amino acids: CASSRGLAGSTDTQYF. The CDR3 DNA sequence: TGCGCCAGCAGCCGAGGACTAGCGGGGAGCACAGATACGCAGTATTTT. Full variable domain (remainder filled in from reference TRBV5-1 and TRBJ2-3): KAGVTQTPRYLIKTRGQQVTLSCSPISGHRSVSWYQQTPGQGLQFLFEYFSETQRNKGNFPGRFSGRQFSNSRSEMNVSTLELGDSALYLCASSRGLAGSTDTQYFGPGTRLTVL.

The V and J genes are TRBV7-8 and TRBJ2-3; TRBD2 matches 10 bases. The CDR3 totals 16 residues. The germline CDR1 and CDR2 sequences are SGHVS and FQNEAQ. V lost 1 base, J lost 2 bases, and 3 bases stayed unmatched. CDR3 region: CASSLVGLAATDTQYF. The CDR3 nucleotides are TGTGCCAGCAGCTTAGTAGGACTAGCGGCCACAGATACGCAGTATTTT.

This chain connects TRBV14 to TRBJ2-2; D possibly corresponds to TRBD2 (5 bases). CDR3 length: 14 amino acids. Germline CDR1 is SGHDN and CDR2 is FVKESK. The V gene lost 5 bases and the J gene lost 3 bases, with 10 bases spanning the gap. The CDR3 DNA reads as TGTGCCAGCAGCAAGACTACCTACACCGGGGAGCTGTTTTTT. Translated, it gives CASSKTTYTGELFF.

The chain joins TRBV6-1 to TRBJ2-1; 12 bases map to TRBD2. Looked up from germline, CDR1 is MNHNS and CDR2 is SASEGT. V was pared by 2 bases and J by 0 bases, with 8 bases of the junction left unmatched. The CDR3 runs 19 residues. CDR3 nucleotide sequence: TGTGCCAGCAGTGAATCTATGGGACTAGCGGGCCCCTCCTACAATGAGCAGTTCTTC. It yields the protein CASSESMGLAGPSYNEQFF.

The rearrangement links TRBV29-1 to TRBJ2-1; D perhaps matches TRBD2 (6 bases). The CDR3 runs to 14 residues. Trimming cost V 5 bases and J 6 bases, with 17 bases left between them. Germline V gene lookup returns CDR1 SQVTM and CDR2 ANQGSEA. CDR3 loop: CSVSPRLVPNEQFF. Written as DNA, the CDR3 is TGCAGCGTTTCCCCGAGACTAGTGCCCAATGAGCAGTTCTTC.

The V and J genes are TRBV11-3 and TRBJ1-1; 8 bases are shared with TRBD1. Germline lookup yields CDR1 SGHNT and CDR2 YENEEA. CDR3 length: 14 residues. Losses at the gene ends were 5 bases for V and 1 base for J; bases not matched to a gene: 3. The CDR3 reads CASSPGQGNTEAFF. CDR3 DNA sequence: TGTGCCAGCAGCCCAGGACAGGGGAACACTGAAGCTTTCTTT.

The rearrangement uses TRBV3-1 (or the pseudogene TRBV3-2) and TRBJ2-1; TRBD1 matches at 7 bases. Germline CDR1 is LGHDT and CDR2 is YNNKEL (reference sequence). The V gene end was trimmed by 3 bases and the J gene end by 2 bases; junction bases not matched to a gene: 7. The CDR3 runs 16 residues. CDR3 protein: CASSQGDRVTYNEQFF. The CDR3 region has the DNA TGTGCCAGCAGCCAGGGCGACAGGGTGACCTACAATGAGCAGTTCTTC.

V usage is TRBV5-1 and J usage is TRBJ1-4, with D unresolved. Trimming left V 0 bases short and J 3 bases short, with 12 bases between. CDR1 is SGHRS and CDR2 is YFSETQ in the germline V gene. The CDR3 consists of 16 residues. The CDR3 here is CASSLVGIAANEKLFF. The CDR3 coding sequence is TGCGCCAGCAGCTTGGTTGGTATTGCGGCTAATGAAAAACTGTTTTTT. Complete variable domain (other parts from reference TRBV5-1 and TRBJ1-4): KAGVTQTPRYLIKTRGQQVTLSCSPISGHRSVSWYQQTPGQGLQFLFEYFSETQRNKGNFPGRFSGRQFSNSRSEMNVSTLELGDSALYLCASSLVGIAANEKLFFGSGTQLSVL.

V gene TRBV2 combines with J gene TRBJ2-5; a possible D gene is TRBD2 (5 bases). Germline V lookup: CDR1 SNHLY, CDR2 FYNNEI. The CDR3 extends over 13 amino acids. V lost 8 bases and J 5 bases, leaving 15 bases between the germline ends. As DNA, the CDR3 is TGTGCCAGCCACGGGGATCCGGGGGAGACCCAGTACTTC. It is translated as CASHGDPGETQYF.

The CDR3 nucleotides read TGTGCCTTGGCAATCTCACACTATGGCTACACCTTC. The encoded protein is CALAISHYGYTF. This chain joins TRBV30 and TRBJ1-2; no clear D. V lost 7 bases, J lost 3 bases, and 12 bases lay in between. The CDR3 has 12 residues. CDR1 and CDR2 (germline): GTSNPN, SVGIG (reference sequence).

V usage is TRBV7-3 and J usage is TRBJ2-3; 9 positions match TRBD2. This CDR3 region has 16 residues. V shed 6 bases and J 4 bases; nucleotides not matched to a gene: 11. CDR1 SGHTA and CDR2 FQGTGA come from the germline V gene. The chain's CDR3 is CASSREGTSLADTQYF. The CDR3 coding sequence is TGTGCCAGCAGTCGCGAAGGGACTAGCCTCGCAGATACGCAGTATTTT.

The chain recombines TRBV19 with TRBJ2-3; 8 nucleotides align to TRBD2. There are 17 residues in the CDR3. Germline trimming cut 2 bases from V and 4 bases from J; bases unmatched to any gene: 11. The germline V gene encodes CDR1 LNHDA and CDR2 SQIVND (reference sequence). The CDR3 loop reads CASSIRGYSGSPDTQYF. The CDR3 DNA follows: TGTGCCAGTAGTATAAGGGGGTACAGCGGGAGCCCAGATACGCAGTATTTT.

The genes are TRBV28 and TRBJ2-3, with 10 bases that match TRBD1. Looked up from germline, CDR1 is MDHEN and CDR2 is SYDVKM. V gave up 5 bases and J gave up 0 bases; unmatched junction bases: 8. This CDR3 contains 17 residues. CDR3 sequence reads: CASSIPGTGASTDTQYF. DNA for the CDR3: TGTGCCAGCAGTATACCCGGGACAGGGGCTAGCACAGATACGCAGTATTTT.

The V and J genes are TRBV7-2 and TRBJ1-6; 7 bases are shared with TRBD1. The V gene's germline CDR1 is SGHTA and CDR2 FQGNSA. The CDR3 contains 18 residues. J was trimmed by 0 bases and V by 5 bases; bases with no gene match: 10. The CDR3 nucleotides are TGTGCCAGCAGCCCCGGGACAGCCGGCAACTCCTATAATTCACCCCTCCACTTT. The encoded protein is CASSPGTAGNSYNSPLHF.

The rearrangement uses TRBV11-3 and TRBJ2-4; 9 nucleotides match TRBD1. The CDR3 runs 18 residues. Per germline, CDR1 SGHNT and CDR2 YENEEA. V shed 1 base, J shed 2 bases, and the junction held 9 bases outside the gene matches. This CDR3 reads CASSLGGTGGGTKNIQYF. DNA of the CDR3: TGTGCCAGCAGCTTAGGGGGAACAGGGGGCGGGACCAAAAACATTCAGTACTTC.

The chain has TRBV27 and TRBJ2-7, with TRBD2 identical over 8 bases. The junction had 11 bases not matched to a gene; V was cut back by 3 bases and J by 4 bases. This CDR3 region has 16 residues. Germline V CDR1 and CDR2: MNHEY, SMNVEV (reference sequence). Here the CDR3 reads CASSFVSGSGTYEQYF. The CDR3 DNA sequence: TGTGCCAGCAGTTTTGTCTCCGGTAGCGGGACTTACGAGCAGTACTTC.

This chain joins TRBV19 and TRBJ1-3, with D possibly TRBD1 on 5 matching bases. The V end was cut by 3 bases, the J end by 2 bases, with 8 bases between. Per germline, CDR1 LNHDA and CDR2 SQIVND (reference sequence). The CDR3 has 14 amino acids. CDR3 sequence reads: CASSMRGAGNTIYF. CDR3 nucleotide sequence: TGTGCCAGTAGTATGCGGGGGGCTGGAAACACCATATATTTT.

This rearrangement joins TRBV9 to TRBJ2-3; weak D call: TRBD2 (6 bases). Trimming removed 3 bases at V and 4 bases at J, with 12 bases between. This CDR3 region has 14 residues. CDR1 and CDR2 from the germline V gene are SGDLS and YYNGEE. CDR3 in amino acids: CASSDGSPPDTQYF. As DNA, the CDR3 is TGTGCCAGCAGCGACGGGAGCCCCCCAGATACGCAGTATTTT.

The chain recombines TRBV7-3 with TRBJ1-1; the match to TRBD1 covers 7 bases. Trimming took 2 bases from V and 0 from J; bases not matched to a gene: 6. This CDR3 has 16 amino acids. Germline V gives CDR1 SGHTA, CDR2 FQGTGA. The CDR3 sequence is CASSLLGGGMNTEAFF. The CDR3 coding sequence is TGTGCCAGCAGCTTATTAGGGGGCGGTATGAACACTGAAGCTTTCTTT.

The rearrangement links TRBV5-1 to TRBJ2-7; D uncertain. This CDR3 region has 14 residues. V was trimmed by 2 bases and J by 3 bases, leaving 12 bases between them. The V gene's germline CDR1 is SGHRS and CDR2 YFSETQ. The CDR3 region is CASSFGLSIYEQYF. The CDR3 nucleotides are TGCGCCAGCAGCTTTGGTCTATCGATCTACGAGCAGTACTTC.

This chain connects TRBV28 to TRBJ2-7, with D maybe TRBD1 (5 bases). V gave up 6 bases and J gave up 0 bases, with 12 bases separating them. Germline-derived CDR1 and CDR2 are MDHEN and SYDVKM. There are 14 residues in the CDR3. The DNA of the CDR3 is TGTGCCAGCAGACGGACACTACTCTCCTACGAGCAGTACTTC. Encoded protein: CASRRTLLSYEQYF.

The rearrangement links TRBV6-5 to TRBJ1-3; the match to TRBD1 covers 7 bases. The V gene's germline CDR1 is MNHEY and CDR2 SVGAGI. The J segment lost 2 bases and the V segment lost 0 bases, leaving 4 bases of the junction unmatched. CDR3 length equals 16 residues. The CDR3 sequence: CASSYSQGGTGNTIYF. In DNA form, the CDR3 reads TGTGCCAGCAGTTACTCCCAGGGGGGCACTGGAAACACCATATATTTT.